This entry lists 15 T cell receptor beta chains sequenced from one sample in a study of CD8 T cell repertoires and HIV-1 epitope variants. For these receptors, no antigen is known. Here immunoSEQ multiplex PCR was the method, and the copy in TCRdb shows in-frame clones only, minus some. The table lists about 5,600 clones, about 67% of them singletons. Sequencing input: cultured CD8+ T cells derived from PBMCs. These TCRs come from a male donor with HIV.

The rearrangement joins TRBV5-5 to TRBJ2-2; D remains ambiguous. CDR3 size: 15 residues. V lost 2 bases to trimming and J lost 8 bases, with 16 bases between them. Germline V lookup: CDR1 SGHKS, CDR2 YYEKEE (reference sequence). The CDR3 nucleotides read TGTGCCAGCAGCTTTGAGACCTCTTCCAAGGGGGAGCTGTTTTTT. Encoded protein: CASSFETSSKGELFF.

The V gene is TRBV11-2, the J gene TRBJ1-1; D is undetermined. V was cut by 0 bases and J by 5 bases, with 16 bases left in between. Germline CDR1 and CDR2: SGHAT and FQNNGV. The CDR3 has 16 residues. CDR3 protein: CASSLDRLRRETEAFF. CDR3 nucleotides: TGTGCCAGCAGCTTAGACCGCCTCCGAAGGGAGACTGAAGCTTTCTTT.

This chain joins TRBV5-4 and TRBJ2-7, with TRBD2 as a possible D gene (6 bases). Trimming left V 3 bases short and J 6 bases short, with 10 bases between. The CDR3 consists of 12 residues. Germline CDR1 and CDR2: SGHNT and YYREEE (reference sequence). The CDR3 loop is CASSWGEAEQYF. Here the CDR3 DNA reads TGTGCCAGCAGCTGGGGGGAGGCCGAGCAGTACTTC.

The CDR3 bases are TGTGCCAGCGGAGTTTCAGCAACTAATGAAAAACTGTTTTTT. Encoded protein: CASGVSATNEKLFF. This chain links TRBV27 with TRBJ1-4; unclear D gene. Deletions cut 8 bases from V and 0 bases from J, with 10 bases between. In germline, CDR1 is MNHEY, CDR2 SMNVEV (reference sequence). The CDR3 totals 14 residues.

The V gene is TRBV5-1, the J gene TRBJ2-5; 9 bases align to TRBD2. The CDR3 runs to 16 residues. The V and J ends lost 5 bases and 4 bases, in that order; junction bases with no gene match: 12. CDR1 is SGHRS, CDR2 YFSETQ, per germline. The CDR3 region has the DNA TGCGCCAGCAGTTTTTATAGCGGGAGAAGGGGAGAGACCCAGTACTTC. Residues: CASSFYSGRRGETQYF.

This chain connects TRBV5-1 to TRBJ1-1; 9 positions agree with TRBD1. After removal of 2 bases from V and 4 bases from J, the junction contained 9 bases not matched to a gene. Germline V gene lookup returns CDR1 SGHRS and CDR2 YFSETQ. The length of the CDR3 is 16 residues. CDR3 residues: CASSLIRQGGSTEAFF. The CDR3 DNA reads TGCGCCAGCAGCTTAATCCGACAGGGGGGGAGCACTGAAGCTTTCTTT.

CDR3 bases: TGTGCCAGCAGCGTAGACACCGACAACTATCAGCCCCAGCATTTT. Amino acids: CASSVDTDNYQPQHF. The chain links TRBV6-5 to TRBJ1-5; D is unclear. There are 15 residues in the CDR3. Trimming cost V 6 bases and J 5 bases, with 17 bases left between them. Germline V gene lookup returns CDR1 MNHEY and CDR2 SVGAGI.

The genes are TRBV7-8 and TRBJ2-1; 10 positions match TRBD1. The CDR3 sequence is 16 residues long. Germline V CDR1 and CDR2: SGHVS, FQNEAQ. V was clipped by 4 bases and J by 3 bases; unmatched bases: 6. The DNA of the CDR3 is TGTGCCAGCAGCTCCCGAAGGGACAGGGGCTACAATGAGCAGTTCTTC. It is translated as CASSSRRDRGYNEQFF.

The V gene is TRBV4-2, the J gene TRBJ2-1; TRBD1 matches at 7 bases. The CDR3 covers 13 residues. The V segment lost 0 bases and the J segment 7 bases; nucleotides outside the gene matches: 0. Germline V gene data show CDR1 as LGHNA and CDR2 as YNFKEQ. As DNA, the CDR3 is TGTGCCAGCAGCCAAGAACAGGGGAATGAGCAGTTCTTC. It yields the protein CASSQEQGNEQFF.

The chain joins TRBV4-3 to TRBJ1-1; D not certain. Trimming stripped 0 bases from V and 1 base from J, with 15 bases between. The CDR3 is made up of 17 amino acids. CDR1 is LGHNA and CDR2 is YSLEER in the germline V gene. The CDR3 loop is CASSQDNSRTANTEAFF. Here the CDR3 DNA reads TGCGCCAGCAGCCAAGATAATAGCAGGACGGCGAACACTGAAGCTTTCTTT.

The chain recombines TRBV28 with TRBJ1-1, with D uncertain. CDR1 and CDR2 (germline): MDHEN, SYDVKM. CDR3 length: 13 amino acids. Trimming removed 8 bases from V and 3 bases from J, with 13 bases in between. CDR3 in DNA: TGTGCCAGCGGTACGGATCGTTACACTGAAGCTTTCTTT. Amino acids: CASGTDRYTEAFF.

The chain joins TRBV6-1 to TRBJ2-7, with a possible D match to TRBD1 (6 bases). CDR3 length equals 14 residues. Trimming took off 2 bases at V and 2 bases at J, with 10 bases between the two ends. The germline V gene has CDR1 MNHNS and CDR2 SASEGT. This chain's CDR3 is CASSETGHPYEQYF. CDR3 in DNA: TGTGCCAGCAGTGAAACGGGACACCCCTACGAGCAGTACTTC.

The chain links TRBV7-6 to TRBJ2-3; a possible D gene is TRBD2 (5 bases). V was cut by 3 bases and J by 1 base, with 11 bases left in between. Germline V gives CDR1 SGHVS, CDR2 FNYEAQ. This CDR3 contains 15 residues. CDR3 DNA sequence: TGTGCCAGCAGCTTCGCTTCCGGGGGCACAGATACGCAGTATTTT. This codes for CASSFASGGTDTQYF. Full variable domain (rest looked up from reference TRBV7-6 and TRBJ2-3): GAGVSQSPRYKVTKRGQDVALRCDPISGHVSLYWYRQALGQGPEFLTYFNYEAQQDKSGLPNDRFSAERPEGSISTLTIQRTEQRDSAMYRCASSFASGGTDTQYFGPGTRLTVL.

The chain joins TRBV28 to TRBJ2-5; a weak D match, TRBD2 (5 bases). V was clipped by 0 bases and J by 7 bases, with 9 bases between them. The CDR3 is 13 amino acids. Per the germline V gene, CDR1 is MDHEN and CDR2 is SYDVKM. The CDR3 loop reads CASSLWVEGTQYF. CDR3 DNA sequence: TGTGCCAGCAGTTTATGGGTAGAGGGGACCCAGTACTTC.

J is TRBJ1-2 and V is TRBV21-1; the tabulated D call, TRBD1, remains unverified against the DNA. TRBV21-1 is deemed a pseudogene. The CDR3 totals 16 residues. The CDR3 nucleotides read TGTGCCAGCAGCAAAGTTTCGGTTTCAGGAAACTATGGCTACACCTTC. Its protein is CASSKVSVSGNYGYTF.